A selection of T cell receptor beta chains follows, all from one sample in a study of cytomegalovirus exposure and HLA in healthy donors. Only in-frame clones appear in the TCRdb table, and some are missing; sequencing was by immunoSEQ multiplex PCR. The data show 150,000 to 200,000 clones, 81% seen once. Sample: PBMCs. All receptors derive from a woman aged 18-30 years in good health and CMV-seropositive. Both conserved end residues are part of each CDR3. The D gene is left open where the match is weak. Only some rows state a clone size, as once, few, many or a class for expanded clones.

size	D	J	V	CDR3	DNA
-	TRBD2	TRBJ2-1	TRBV4-2	CASSQDLITGLYDNEQFF	TGTGCCAGCAGCCAAGATCTGATTACGGGACTATACGACAATGAGCAGTTCTTC
-	-	TRBJ1-6	TRBV5-4	CASSFNSGSPLHF	TGTGCCAGCAGCTTTAACAGCGGATCACCCCTCCACTTT
-	TRBD1	TRBJ2-1	TRBV9	CASSVGGRGQGLEQFF	TGTGCCAGCAGCGTAGGGGGTCGGGGACAGGGATTAGAGCAGTTCTTC
-	TRBD2	TRBJ2-7	TRBV7-6	CASSLSLGGSYEQYF	TGTGCCAGCAGCTTAAGTCTGGGCGGGAGCTACGAGCAGTACTTC
-	TRBD2	TRBJ2-5	TRBV7-3	CASSPGTSGFEETQYF	TGTGCCAGCAGCCCGGGGACTAGCGGGTTTGAAGAGACCCAGTACTTC
-	-	TRBJ2-5	TRBV27	CASKGGAFETQYF	TGTGCCAGCAAAGGGGGGGCCTTCGAGACCCAGTACTTC
-	TRBD2	TRBJ2-7	TRBV4-1	CASSLGLAGVSLKQYF	TGCGCCAGCAGCTTAGGACTAGCGGGGGTCTCGTTAAAGCAGTACTTC
-	-	TRBJ1-1	TRBV30	CARNRDSEAFF	TGTGCCCGGAACCGGGATTCTGAAGCTTTCTTT
few	TRBD2	TRBJ2-2	TRBV5-5	CASSPFLNSGGAPGELFF	TGTGCCAGCAGCCCTTTTCTTAATAGCGGGGGGGCCCCCGGGGAGCTGTTTTTT
few	-	TRBJ2-3	TRBV29-1	CSTQGRLTDTQYF	TGCAGCACTCAAGGAAGACTCACAGATACGCAGTATTTT
-	-	TRBJ2-6	TRBV6-5	CASSPHSSGANGLTF	TGTGCCAGCAGCCCACATAGCTCTGGGGCCAACGGCCTGACTTTC
-	-	TRBJ1-6	TRBV5-1	CASSSEGGGRSPLHF	TGCGCCAGCAGCTCGGAGGGGGGGGGACGGTCACCCCTCCACTTT